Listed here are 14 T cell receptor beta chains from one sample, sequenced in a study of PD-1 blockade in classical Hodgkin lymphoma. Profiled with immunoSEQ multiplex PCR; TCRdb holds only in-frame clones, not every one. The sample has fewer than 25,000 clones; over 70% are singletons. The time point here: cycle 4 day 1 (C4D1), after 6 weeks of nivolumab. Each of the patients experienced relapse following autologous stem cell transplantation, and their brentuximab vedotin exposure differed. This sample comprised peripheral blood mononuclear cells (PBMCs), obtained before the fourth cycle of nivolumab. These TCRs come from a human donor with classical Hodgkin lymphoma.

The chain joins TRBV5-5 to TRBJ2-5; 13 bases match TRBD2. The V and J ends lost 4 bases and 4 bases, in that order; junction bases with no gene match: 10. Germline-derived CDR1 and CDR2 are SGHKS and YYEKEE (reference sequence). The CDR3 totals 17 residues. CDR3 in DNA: TGTGCCAGCAGCCAAAAACTAGCGGGAGGGATGACAGAGACCCAGTACTTC. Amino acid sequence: CASSQKLAGGMTETQYF.

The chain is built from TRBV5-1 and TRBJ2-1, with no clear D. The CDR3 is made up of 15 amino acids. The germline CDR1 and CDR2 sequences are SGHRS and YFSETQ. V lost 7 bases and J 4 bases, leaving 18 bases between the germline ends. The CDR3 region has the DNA TGCGCCAGCCAAGCCACGCCCTTTATTTACAATGAGCAGTTCTTC. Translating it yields CASQATPFIYNEQFF.

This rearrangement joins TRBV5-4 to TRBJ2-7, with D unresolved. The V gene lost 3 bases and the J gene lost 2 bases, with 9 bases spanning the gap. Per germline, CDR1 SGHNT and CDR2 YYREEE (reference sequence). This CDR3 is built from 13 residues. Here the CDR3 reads CASSSRPTYEQYF. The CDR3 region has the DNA TGTGCCAGCAGCTCCCGACCCACCTACGAGCAGTACTTC.

CDR3 coding DNA: TGCGCCAGCAGCTTTTGGGCCCCGGTAGGAGAGACCCAGTACTTC. This encodes CASSFWAPVGETQYF. The V and J genes are TRBV5-1 and TRBJ2-5; D remains ambiguous. Germline V gene data show CDR1 as SGHRS and CDR2 as YFSETQ. Trimming shortened V by 2 bases and J by 4 bases, and 15 bases separated the two germline ends. The CDR3 totals 15 residues.

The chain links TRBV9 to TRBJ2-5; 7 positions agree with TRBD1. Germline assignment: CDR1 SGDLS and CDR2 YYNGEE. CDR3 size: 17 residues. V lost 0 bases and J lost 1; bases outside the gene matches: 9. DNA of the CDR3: TGTGCCAGCAGCGTAGGAGGAAGACAGGGCAGCCAAGAGACCCAGTACTTC. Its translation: CASSVGGRQGSQETQYF.

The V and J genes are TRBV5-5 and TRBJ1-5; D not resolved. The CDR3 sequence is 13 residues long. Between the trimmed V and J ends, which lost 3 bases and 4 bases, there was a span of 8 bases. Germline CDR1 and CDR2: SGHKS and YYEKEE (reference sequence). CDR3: CASSSNENQPQHF. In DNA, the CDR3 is TGTGCCAGCAGCTCGAATGAGAATCAGCCCCAGCATTTT.

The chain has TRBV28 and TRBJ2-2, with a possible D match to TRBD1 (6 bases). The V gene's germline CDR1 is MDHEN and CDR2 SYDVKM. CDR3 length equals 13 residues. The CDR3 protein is CALQGQPAGELFF. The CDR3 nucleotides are TGTGCTCTACAGGGTCAGCCTGCCGGGGAGCTGTTTTTT.

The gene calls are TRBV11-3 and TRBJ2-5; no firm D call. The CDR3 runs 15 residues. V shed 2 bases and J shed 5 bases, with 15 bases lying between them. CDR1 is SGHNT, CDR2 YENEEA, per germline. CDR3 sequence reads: CASSLSPVGWETQYF. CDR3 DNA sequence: TGTGCCAGCAGCTTATCCCCCGTGGGTTGGGAGACCCAGTACTTC.

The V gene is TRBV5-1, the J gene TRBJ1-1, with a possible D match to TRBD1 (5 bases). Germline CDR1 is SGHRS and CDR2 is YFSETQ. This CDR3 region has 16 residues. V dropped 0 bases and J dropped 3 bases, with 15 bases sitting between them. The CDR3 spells CASSLVQGGMDTEAFF. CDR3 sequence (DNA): TGCGCCAGCAGCTTGGTTCAGGGTGGAATGGACACTGAAGCTTTCTTT.

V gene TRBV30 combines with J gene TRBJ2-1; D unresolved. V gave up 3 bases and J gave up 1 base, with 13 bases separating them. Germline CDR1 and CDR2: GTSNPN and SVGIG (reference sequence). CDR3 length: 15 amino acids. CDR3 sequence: CAWRTGLPSYNEQFF. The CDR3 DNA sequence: TGTGCCTGGAGAACCGGGCTCCCGTCCTACAATGAGCAGTTCTTC.

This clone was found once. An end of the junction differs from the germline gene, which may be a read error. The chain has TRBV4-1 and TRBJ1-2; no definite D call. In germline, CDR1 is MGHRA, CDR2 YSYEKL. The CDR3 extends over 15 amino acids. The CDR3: CASRQEQRLFYGYTF. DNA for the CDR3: TGCGCCAGCAGACAAGAACAGAGACTCTTCTATGGCTACACCTTC.

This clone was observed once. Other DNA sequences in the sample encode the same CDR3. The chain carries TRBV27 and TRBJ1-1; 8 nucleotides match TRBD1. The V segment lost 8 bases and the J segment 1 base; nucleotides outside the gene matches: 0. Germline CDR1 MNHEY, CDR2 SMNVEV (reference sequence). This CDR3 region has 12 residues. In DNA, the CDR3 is TGTGCCAGCGGGACAGGGAACACTGAAGCTTTCTTT. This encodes CASGTGNTEAFF.

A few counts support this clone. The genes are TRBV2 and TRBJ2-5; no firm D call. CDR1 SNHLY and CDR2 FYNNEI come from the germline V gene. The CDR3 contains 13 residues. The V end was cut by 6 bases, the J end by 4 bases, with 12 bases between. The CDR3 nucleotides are TGTGCCAGCAGCGAGGTGGAGTTAGAGACCCAGTACTTC. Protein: CASSEVELETQYF. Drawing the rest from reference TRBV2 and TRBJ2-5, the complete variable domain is EPEVTQTPSHQVTQMGQEVILRCVPISNHLYFYWYRQILGQKVEFLVSFYNNEISEKSEIFDDQFSVERPDGSNFTLKIRSTKLEDSAMYFCASSEVELETQYFGPGTRLLVL.

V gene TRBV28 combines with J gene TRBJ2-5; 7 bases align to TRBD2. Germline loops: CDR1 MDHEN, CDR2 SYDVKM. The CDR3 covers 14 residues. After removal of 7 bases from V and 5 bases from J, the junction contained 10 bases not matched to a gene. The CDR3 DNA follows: TGTGCCAGCAACAACCCCGCGGGAGAGGAGACCCAGTACTTC. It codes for CASNNPAGEETQYF.